This T cell receptor beta chain was sequenced for a study of graft-versus-host responses after intestinal transplantation. On the study more broadly: Every one of the recipients received anti-thymocyte globulin induction and afterwards took tacrolimus and steroids for about 3 years.

Sequencing used immunoSEQ multiplex PCR; TCRdb keeps in-frame clones, though not all of them. This sample has more than 95,000 clones; over 85% occur once, and the top ten carry around 1.2%. In regard to this clone: The antigen remains unidentified.

The V gene's germline CDR1 is SGHRS and CDR2 YFSETQ. The V gene end was trimmed by 4 bases and the J gene end by 8 bases; junction bases not matched to a gene: 6. The CDR3 runs to 14 residues. The sample was unstimulated CD8+ T cells sorted from spleen or lymph node cells, taken before intestinal transplant. The chain couples TRBV5-1 to TRBJ1-4; TRBD1 matches 9 bases. The source is a human donor who received an intestinal transplant. The CDR3 spells CASSPDRGREKLFF. DNA for the CDR3: TGCGCCAGCAGCCCGGACAGGGGCAGGGAAAAACTGTTTTTT.